One sample yielded the 24 T cell receptor beta chains listed below, sequenced in a study of cytomegalovirus exposure and HLA in healthy donors. Only in-frame clones appear in the TCRdb table, and some are missing; sequencing was by immunoSEQ multiplex PCR. The table includes 150,000 to 200,000 clones, around four fifths detected once. Sequences were obtained from PBMCs. Receptors were obtained from a man aged 18 to 30 in good health and CMV-seropositive.

J is TRBJ1-1 and V is TRBV2; 7 nucleotides align to TRBD1. This CDR3 comprises 12 residues. Per germline, CDR1 SNHLY and CDR2 FYNNEI. Trimming cost V 10 bases and J 8 bases; bases outside gene matches: 10. CDR3 sequence: CATGTDTTEAFF. CDR3 nucleotides: TGTGCCACCGGGACAGACACAACCGAAGCTTTCTTT.

Concerning this clone itself: A much larger clone lies one base from this, so it may be a read error. Other DNA sequences in the same sample also yield this CDR3. The rearrangement joins TRBV7-2 to TRBJ1-2; tentative D call: TRBD1 (5 bases). Trimming pared 3 bases from V and 1 base from J, leaving 6 bases between. The CDR3 contains 13 residues. Germline-derived CDR1 and CDR2 are SGHTA and FQGNSA. CDR3 sequence (DNA): TGTGCCAGCAGCTTGGACAATAACTATGGCTACACCTTC. This translates into CASSLDNNYGYTF.

The J gene is TRBJ1-2, the V gene TRBV28; 10 nucleotides match TRBD1. In germline, CDR1 is MDHEN, CDR2 SYDVKM. This CDR3 has 15 residues. Germline trimming cut 6 bases from V and 2 bases from J; bases unmatched to any gene: 6. The CDR3 DNA reads TGTGCCAGCAGGGCTGTGGGACAGGGGAACTATGGCTACACCTTC. Encoded protein: CASRAVGQGNYGYTF.

The J gene is TRBJ2-1, the V gene TRBV4-3; 7 nucleotides agree with TRBD2. The junction had 7 bases not matched to a gene; V was cut back by 1 base and J by 1 base. Germline V lookup: CDR1 LGHNA, CDR2 YSLEER. The CDR3 is 17 residues long. The CDR3 here is CASSQAGGSGSYNEQFF. In nucleotides, the CDR3 is TGCGCCAGCAGCCAAGCAGGCGGGAGTGGTTCCTACAATGAGCAGTTCTTC.

The V and J genes are TRBV5-1 and TRBJ1-2; 9 positions match TRBD1. V lost 2 bases, J lost 0 bases, and 14 bases stayed unmatched. The CDR3 is made up of 19 amino acids. CDR1 and CDR2 from the germline V gene are SGHRS and YFSETQ. The CDR3 protein is CASSLRGDRASLANYGYTF. DNA for the CDR3: TGCGCCAGCAGCTTACGCGGGGACAGGGCCTCTTTAGCTAACTATGGCTACACCTTC.

V gene TRBV9 combines with J gene TRBJ1-4; TRBD1 might be the D (5 bases). This CDR3 contains 14 residues. The germline CDR1 and CDR2 sequences are SGDLS and YYNGEE. V lost 3 bases to trimming and J lost 7 bases, with 13 bases between them. As DNA, the CDR3 is TGTGCCAGCAGCGGACGGCAGGGAGGTGAAAAACTGTTTTTT. Translating it yields CASSGRQGGEKLFF. The full variable domain, with the rest looked up from reference TRBV9 and TRBJ1-4, is DSGVTQTPKHLITATGQRVTLRCSPRSGDLSVYWYQQSLDQGLQFLIQYYNGEERAKGNILERFSAQQFPDLHSELNLSSLELGDSALYFCASSGRQGGEKLFFGSGTQLSVL.

This clone came up once. The chain employs TRBV28 and TRBJ1-2, with 8 bases matching TRBD1. The CDR3 length is 14 residues. Germline V CDR1 and CDR2: MDHEN, SYDVKM. The V and J ends lost 5 bases and 7 bases, in that order; junction bases with no gene match: 9. DNA of the CDR3: TGTGCCAGCAGTGTCAACAGGGGGATCAGTGGCTACACCTTC. Its protein product is CASSVNRGISGYTF.

This rearrangement joins TRBV27 to TRBJ2-1, with D possibly matching TRBD2 (5 bases). Trimming stripped 4 bases from V and 6 bases from J, with 10 bases between. This CDR3 spans 13 amino acids. Germline CDR1 MNHEY, CDR2 SMNVEV (reference sequence). This chain's CDR3 is CASSYNSVNEQFF. For the CDR3, the DNA is TGTGCCAGCAGTTACAATAGCGTCAATGAGCAGTTCTTC.

The V call is TRBV5-1, the J call TRBJ1-2; 7 bases align to TRBD1. The CDR3 contains 12 residues. The J segment lost 8 bases and the V segment lost 3 bases, leaving 4 bases of the junction unmatched. Germline values: CDR1 SGHRS, CDR2 YFSETQ. The chain's CDR3 is CASSSYRGGYTF. The CDR3 bases are TGCGCCAGCAGCTCCTACAGGGGAGGCTACACCTTC. Looking up the rest from reference TRBV5-1 and TRBJ1-2 gives the full variable domain: KAGVTQTPRYLIKTRGQQVTLSCSPISGHRSVSWYQQTPGQGLQFLFEYFSETQRNKGNFPGRFSGRQFSNSRSEMNVSTLELGDSALYLCASSSYRGGYTFGSGTRLTVV.

J is TRBJ1-1 and V is TRBV2, with TRBD1 matching over 7 bases. Germline assignment: CDR1 SNHLY and CDR2 FYNNEI. This CDR3 has 16 amino acids. The J segment lost 0 bases and the V segment lost 7 bases, leaving 11 bases of the junction unmatched. CDR3 sequence: CASKGDRLNLNTEAFF. CDR3 bases: TGTGCCAGCAAGGGGGACAGACTGAACCTGAACACTGAAGCTTTCTTT.

This chain uses TRBV27 with TRBJ2-3; unclear D gene. CDR1 and CDR2 (germline): MNHEY, SMNVEV (reference sequence). This CDR3 is built from 15 residues. V lost 2 bases, J lost 1 base, and 10 bases lay in between. The CDR3 loop reads CASSLILAGTDTQYF. As DNA, the CDR3 is TGTGCCAGCAGTTTAATCCTGGCGGGCACAGATACGCAGTATTTT.

This rearrangement joins TRBV5-6 to TRBJ2-7; D is perhaps TRBD2 (5 bases). Germline V gives CDR1 SGHDT, CDR2 YYEEEE. The V and J ends lost 4 bases and 6 bases respectively, with 20 bases between them. CDR3 length: 15 amino acids. The CDR3 DNA follows: TGTGCCAGCAGCCCCGTGAGGGATTGGGGTACCGAGCAGTACTTC. This translates into CASSPVRDWGTEQYF. The full variable domain, in which reference TRBV5-6 and TRBJ2-7 provide the parts outside the CDR3, is DAGVTQSPTHLIKTRGQQVTLRCSPKSGHDTVSWYQQALGQGPQFIFQYYEEEERQRGNFPDRFSGHQFPNYSSELNVNALLLGDSALYLCASSPVRDWGTEQYFGPGTRLTVT.

As DNA, the CDR3 is TGTGCCAGCAGGAGGGAGGGCCCCTACAATGAGCAGTTCTTC. Translated: CASRREGPYNEQFF. The chain links TRBV2 to TRBJ2-1; 7 bases fit TRBD2. The CDR3 totals 14 residues. Germline loops: CDR1 SNHLY, CDR2 FYNNEI. V was clipped by 6 bases and J by 2 bases; unmatched bases: 4.

This sequence joins TRBV6-6 and TRBJ1-2; a possible D gene is TRBD1 (5 bases). The CDR3 spans 15 residues. V was clipped by 3 bases and J by 7 bases, with 18 bases between them. Germline V gives CDR1 MNHNY, CDR2 SVGAGI (reference sequence). The CDR3 is CASSYDGGPSGGYTF. For the CDR3, the DNA is TGTGCCAGCAGTTATGACGGGGGACCTTCGGGTGGCTACACCTTC.

CDR3 loop: CASRGQGGEQFF. The CDR3 coding sequence is TGTGCCAGCAGGGGACAGGGGGGTGAGCAGTTCTTC. The chain couples TRBV28 to TRBJ2-1; 11 bases agree with TRBD1. This CDR3 is built from 12 residues. Germline loops: CDR1 MDHEN, CDR2 SYDVKM. J gave up 9 bases and V 6 bases, and 1 base lay outside the gene matches.

This rearrangement joins TRBV28 to TRBJ1-3; 8 bases match TRBD1. V shed 5 bases, J shed 4 bases, and the junction held 10 bases outside the gene matches. The CDR3 extends over 16 amino acids. Germline V gene sequence: CDR1 MDHEN, CDR2 SYDVKM. The CDR3 here is CASSQDRGGYGNTIYF. DNA of the CDR3: TGTGCCAGCAGTCAAGACAGGGGTGGGTACGGAAACACCATATATTTT.

The chain links TRBV30 to TRBJ1-5; tentative D call: TRBD1 (6 bases). This CDR3 spans 12 amino acids. The germline V gene encodes CDR1 GTSNPN and CDR2 SVGIG (reference sequence). CDR3 protein: CANGGRDQPQHF. The CDR3 bases are TGTGCAAACGGGGGGCGCGATCAGCCCCAGCATTTT.

The chain carries TRBV13 and TRBJ2-1; 9 nucleotides match TRBD2. This CDR3 region has 13 residues. From germline, CDR1 is PRHDT and CDR2 FYEKMQ (reference sequence). J gave up 10 bases and V 6 bases, and 7 bases lay outside the gene matches. CDR3 coding DNA: TGTGCCAGCAGACTAGCGGGTATCAAGGAGCAGTTCTTC. Translation: CASRLAGIKEQFF. The variable domain in full, completed from reference TRBV13 and TRBJ2-1, reads AAGVIQSPRHLIKEKRETATLKCYPIPRHDTVYWYQQGPGQDPQFLISFYEKMQSDKGSIPDRFSAQQFSDYHSELNMSSLELGDSALYFCASRLAGIKEQFFGPGTRLTVL.

The chain combines TRBV6-1 with TRBJ1-5, with D possibly being TRBD1 (5 bases). The CDR3 extends over 15 amino acids. Germline lookup yields CDR1 MNHNS and CDR2 SASEGT. With 5 bases removed from V and 6 bases from J, the gap between germline ends came to 17 bases. The CDR3 nucleotides are TGTGCCAGCAGTAGGAGTCAGGGTGAGAGTCAGCCCCAGCATTTT. This translates into CASSRSQGESQPQHF.

The CDR3 reads CASSKFTLNRSFF. The CDR3 region has the DNA TGTGCCAGCAGCAAATTCACACTGAATAGGAGTTTCTTT. The rearrangement joins TRBV28 to TRBJ1-1; D is unresolved. V lost 6 bases and J lost 13, with 21 bases in between. The CDR3 has 13 amino acids. CDR1 and CDR2 (germline): MDHEN, SYDVKM. Full variable domain (missing parts from reference TRBV28 and TRBJ1-1): DVKVTQSSRYLVKRTGEKVFLECVQDMDHENMFWYRQDPGLGLRLIYFSYDVKMKEKGDIPEGYSVSREKKERFSLILESASTNQTSMYLCASSKFTLNRSFFGQGTRLTVV.

On this clone itself: One end of the junction is discordant with germline, which a read error may explain. The rearrangement links TRBV2 to TRBJ1-5; no clear D gene. CDR1 is SNHLY and CDR2 is FYNNEI in the germline V gene. The CDR3 runs to 11 residues. CDR3 nucleotide sequence: TGTGCCAGCAGTCGGACGGGGAACATATTTTTT. Encoded protein: CASSRTGNIFF.

The chain is built from TRBV7-2 and TRBJ1-4; possibly TRBD1 for D (6 bases). V lost 4 bases to trimming and J lost 6 bases, with 12 bases between them. CDR1 is SGHTA, CDR2 FQGNSA, per germline. The CDR3 contains 14 residues. CDR3 region: CASSYDRSYEKLFF. For the CDR3, the DNA is TGTGCCAGCAGCTATGACAGGAGTTATGAAAAACTGTTTTTT.

This chain connects TRBV7-9 to TRBJ2-7, with TRBD2 identical over 15 bases. The CDR3 loop spans 18 amino acids. Germline loops: CDR1 SEHNR, CDR2 FQNEAQ (reference sequence). The trim removed 5 bases at V and 1 base at J, leaving 9 bases unmatched. The CDR3 sequence: CASSPDRGLAGGSYEQYF. CDR3 coding DNA: TGTGCCAGCAGCCCCGATCGCGGACTAGCGGGAGGGTCCTACGAGCAGTACTTC.

This chain joins TRBV5-1 and TRBJ2-2, with D possibly matching TRBD2 (5 bases). The germline CDR1 and CDR2 sequences are SGHRS and YFSETQ. The CDR3 runs to 15 residues. V gave up 5 bases and J gave up 3 bases, with 14 bases separating them. This CDR3 reads CASSVGGLDTGELFF. Written as DNA, the CDR3 is TGCGCCAGCAGTGTTGGCGGGCTCGACACCGGGGAGCTGTTTTTT.